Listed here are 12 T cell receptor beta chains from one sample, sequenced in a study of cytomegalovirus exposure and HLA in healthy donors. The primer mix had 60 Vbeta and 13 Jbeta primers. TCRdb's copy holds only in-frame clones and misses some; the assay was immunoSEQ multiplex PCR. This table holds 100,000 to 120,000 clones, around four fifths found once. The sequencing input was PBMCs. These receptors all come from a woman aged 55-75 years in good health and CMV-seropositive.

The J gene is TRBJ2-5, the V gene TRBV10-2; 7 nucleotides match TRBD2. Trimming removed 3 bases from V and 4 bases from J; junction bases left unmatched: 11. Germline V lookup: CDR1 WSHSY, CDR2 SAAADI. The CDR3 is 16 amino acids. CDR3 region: CASSDLGGRSGETQYF. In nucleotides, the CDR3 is TGCGCCAGCAGTGATTTAGGCGGGAGATCCGGAGAGACCCAGTACTTC.

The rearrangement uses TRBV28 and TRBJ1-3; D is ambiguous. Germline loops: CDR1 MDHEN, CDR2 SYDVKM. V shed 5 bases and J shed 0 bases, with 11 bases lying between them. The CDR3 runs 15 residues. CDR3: CASSPQIFSGNTIYF. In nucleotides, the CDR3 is TGTGCCAGCAGTCCACAGATCTTCTCTGGAAACACCATATATTTT.

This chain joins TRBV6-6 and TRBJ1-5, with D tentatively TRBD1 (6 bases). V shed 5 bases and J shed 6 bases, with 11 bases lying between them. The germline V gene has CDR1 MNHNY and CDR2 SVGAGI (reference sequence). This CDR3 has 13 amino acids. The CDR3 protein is CASSPQGSQPQHF. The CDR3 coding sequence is TGTGCCAGCAGTCCACAGGGTTCTCAGCCCCAGCATTTT.

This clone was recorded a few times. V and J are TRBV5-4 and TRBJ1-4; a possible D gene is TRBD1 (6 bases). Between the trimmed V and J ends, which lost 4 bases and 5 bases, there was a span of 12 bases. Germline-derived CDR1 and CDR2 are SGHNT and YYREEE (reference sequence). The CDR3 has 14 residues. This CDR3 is CASSPLGQNEKLFF. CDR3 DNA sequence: TGTGCCAGCAGCCCACTCGGACAGAATGAAAAACTGTTTTTT.

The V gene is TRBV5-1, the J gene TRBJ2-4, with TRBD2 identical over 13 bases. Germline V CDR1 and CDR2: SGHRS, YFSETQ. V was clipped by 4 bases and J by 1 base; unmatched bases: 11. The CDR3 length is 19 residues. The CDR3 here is CASSPRTSGSWAAKNIQYF. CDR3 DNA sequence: TGCGCCAGCAGCCCGCGGACTAGCGGGAGTTGGGCGGCCAAAAACATTCAGTACTTC.

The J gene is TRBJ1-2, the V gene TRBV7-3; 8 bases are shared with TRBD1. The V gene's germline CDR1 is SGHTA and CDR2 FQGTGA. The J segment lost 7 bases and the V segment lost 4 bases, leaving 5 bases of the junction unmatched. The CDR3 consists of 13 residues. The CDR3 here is CASSSGQGFGYTF. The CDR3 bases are TGTGCCAGCAGCTCTGGACAGGGTTTTGGCTACACCTTC.

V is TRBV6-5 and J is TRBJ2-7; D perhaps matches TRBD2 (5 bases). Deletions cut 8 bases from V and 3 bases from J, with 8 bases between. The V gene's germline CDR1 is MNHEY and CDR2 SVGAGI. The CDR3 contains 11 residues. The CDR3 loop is CASLTSYEQYF. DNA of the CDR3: TGTGCCAGCCTTACTAGCTACGAGCAGTACTTC.

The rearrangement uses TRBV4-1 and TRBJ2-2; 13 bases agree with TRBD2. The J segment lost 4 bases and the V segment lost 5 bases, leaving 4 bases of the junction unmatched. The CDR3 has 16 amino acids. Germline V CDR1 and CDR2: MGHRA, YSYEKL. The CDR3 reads CASSFRTSGGTGELFF. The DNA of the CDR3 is TGCGCCAGCAGCTTCCGGACTAGCGGGGGCACCGGGGAGCTGTTTTTT.

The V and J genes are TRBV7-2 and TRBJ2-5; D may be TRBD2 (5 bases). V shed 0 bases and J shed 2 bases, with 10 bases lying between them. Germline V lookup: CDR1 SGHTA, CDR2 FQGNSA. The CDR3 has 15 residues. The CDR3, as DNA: TGTGCCAGCAGCTTAGCTCCAGCGGATCAAGAGACCCAGTACTTC. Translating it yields CASSLAPADQETQYF.

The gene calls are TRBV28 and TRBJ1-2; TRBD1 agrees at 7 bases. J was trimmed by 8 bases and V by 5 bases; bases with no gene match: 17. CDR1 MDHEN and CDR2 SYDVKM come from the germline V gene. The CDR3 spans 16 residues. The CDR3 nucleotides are TGTGCCAGCAGTACGGACCAACAGGGGCCCTGGGGCGGCTACACCTTC. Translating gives CASSTDQQGPWGGYTF.

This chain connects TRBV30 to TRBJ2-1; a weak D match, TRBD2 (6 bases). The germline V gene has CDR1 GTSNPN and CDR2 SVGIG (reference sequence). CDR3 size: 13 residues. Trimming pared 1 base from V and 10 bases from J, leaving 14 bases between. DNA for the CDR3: TGTGCCTGGAGTGCCACACTAGCTCGGGAGCAGTTCTTC. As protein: CAWSATLAREQFF.

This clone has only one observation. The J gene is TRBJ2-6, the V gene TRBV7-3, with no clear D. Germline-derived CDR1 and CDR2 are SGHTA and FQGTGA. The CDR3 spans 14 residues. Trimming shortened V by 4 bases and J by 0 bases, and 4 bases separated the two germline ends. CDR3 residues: CASSSNSGANVLTF. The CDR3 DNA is TGTGCCAGCAGCTCCAACTCTGGGGCCAACGTCCTGACTTTC.